The clone carrying this T cell receptor beta chain appeared many times. Its matching antigen is unknown. Time point given: newly diagnosed GD, antithyroid drugs for less than 3 months. RNA extracted from PBMCs served as the sequencing template. This sample is drawn from a study of regulatory T cells in long-lasting Graves disease. Regarding the study as a whole: Persistent Graves' patients showed a TCR diversity that was lower than that of newly diagnosed ones.

Trimming took 2 bases from V and 3 from J, leaving 14 bases between them. The CDR3 is 16 amino acids. Investigators prepared the TCR beta libraries by applying iRepertoire HTBI primers and Arm-PCR of CDR3 regions. One entry per CDR3 protein results from TCRdb running MiXCR on the multiplex PCR reads. The top ten hold over 20% of the sample, which has some 250,000 distinct CDR3 sequences, approximately 20% seen once. The origin of this receptor is a female donor with Graves disease. The source material was peripheral blood mononuclear cells (PBMCs), sampled at new diagnosis, from a patient treated with antithyroid drugs. The V call is TRBV12-3 or TRBV12-4, the J call TRBJ1-5; D not resolved. The CDR3 sequence: CASSLSGVRNNQPQHF. The CDR3 DNA reads TGTGCCAGCAGTTTAAGCGGGGTACGAAACAATCAGCCCCAGCATTTT.